The text below deals with one T cell receptor beta chain. Its antigen target is currently unknown. No clone much larger than this one lies a single base away; base qualities are absent. To sequence the TCRbeta CDR3 region, genomic DNA was isolated from the sorted cells. The immunoSEQ Assay was used to sequence the TCRbeta CDR3 regions. TCRdb mirrors the immuneACCESS table, restricted to in-frame sequences. Some clones are absent from its copies; in checked studies, under half trace to an unresolved V gene, and the reason for the others is unknown. The sample yields about 77,000 clones; roughly 87% were counted once. The ten biggest clones cover 0.5% to 0.8% of the sample. The trial excluded patients who had a history of autoimmune disease or who were on systemic immunosuppression. Peripheral blood for TCR sequencing was drawn from every dose cohort at baseline, at cycle 4 day 1 and at cycle 7 day 1. The samples were taken from a phase I, first-in-human, multicenter, open-label dose-escalation trial of ivuxolimab. The trial enrolled adults with locally advanced or metastatic head and neck squamous cell, hepatocellular, melanoma or renal cell carcinoma. CD4+ and CD8+ T cells were sorted separately from peripheral blood before TCR sequencing.

This record comes from a study of OX40 agonist ivuxolimab in advanced cancers. In terms of the full investigation: Ivuxolimab was a fully human IgG2 agonistic monoclonal antibody targeting the costimulatory receptor OX40 (CD134). Prior anti-PD-1, anti-PD-L1 or anti-CTLA-4 therapy was permitted, and about two fifths of dose-escalation patients had received checkpoint inhibitors. The paper reports the monotherapy dose-escalation portion (N of about 52 patients) of the phase I ivuxolimab trial. The dose-escalation cohort was roughly 83% male with a mean age of about 60 years, ranging from roughly 23 to 80. Of the roughly 51 patients in dose escalation, about 20 had hepatocellular carcinoma, about 15 had melanoma, 9 had renal cell carcinoma and 9 had head and neck cancer. Intravenous ivuxolimab was administered to patients every 2 weeks at six dose levels: 0.01, 0.1, 0.3, 1.5, 3 and 10 mg/kg. Three dose-escalation patients achieved partial responses, one with hepatocellular carcinoma and two with cutaneous melanoma. Peripheral TCRbeta sequencing was intended to test whether TCR sequence diversity was altered and clonal T-cell expansion was caused by ivuxolimab.

The CDR3 measures 12 amino acids from cysteine to phenylalanine. The DNA shown is the 36-base CDR3, in frame from base 1. The germline V gene (reference sequence) sets CDR1 to MNHNY and CDR2 to SVGAGI. Deletion took 5 bases off V and 6 bases off J, with a span of 8 bases between the germline ends. Overall study outcomes, separate from this receptor: The antigen specificity of the peripheral T cells that underwent clonal expansion was not determined. In the 0.1-3.0 mg/kg groups, partial responders were among the patients with the lowest normalized peripheral clonal expansion, particularly in CD8+ T cells. Clonal expansion of both CD4+ and CD8+ blood T cells was observed from baseline to week 6 at doses 0.1 to 3.0 mg/kg. On average, CD8+ T cells showed more expanded clones than CD4+ T cells after ivuxolimab. Low levels of normalized T-cell clonal expansion were also shown by some nonresponding patients.

Sequencing used CD4+ or CD8+ T cells sorted from blood, obtained in a trial of the OX40 agonist ivuxolimab. This TCR derives from an adult with an advanced solid tumor such as melanoma, head and neck, liver or kidney cancer. The chain joins TRBV6-6 to TRBJ2-1; the D gene lacks a confident call. CDR3 reads: CASSLPGNEQFF. The DNA is TGTGCCAGCAGTCTGCCCGGCAATGAGCAGTTCTTC.